Shown below are 11 T cell receptor beta chains from a single sample sequenced in a study of PD-1 blockade in classical Hodgkin lymphoma. All trial patients relapsed after autologous stem cell transplantation. Clones were read by immunoSEQ multiplex PCR, and TCRdb kept only the in-frame ones, dropping some. The table has fewer than 65,000 clones, 80% to 90% seen once. This material consisted of peripheral blood mononuclear cells (PBMCs), taken at baseline. The source of these receptors is a human donor with classical Hodgkin lymphoma.

This sequence joins TRBV29-1 and TRBJ2-5; 9 positions agree with TRBD2. This CDR3 has 12 amino acids. V dropped 8 bases and J dropped 5; count of bases not matched to a gene: 6. The germline V gene has CDR1 SQVTM and CDR2 ANQGSEA. CDR3 DNA sequence: TGCAGCTCCGGGACTAGCCAGGAGACCCAGTACTTC. This sequence encodes CSSGTSQETQYF.

The chain has TRBV13 and TRBJ2-4, with a weak D call TRBD2 (7 bases). The V end was cut by 6 bases, the J end by 9 bases, with 18 bases between. The CDR3 spans 14 residues. CDR1 is PRHDT, CDR2 FYEKMQ, per germline (reference sequence). This CDR3 is CASRGGGGGGIQYF. The CDR3 bases are TGTGCCAGCAGGGGCGGGGGCGGTGGTGGCATTCAGTACTTC.

This clone was detected once. The chain combines TRBV7-3 with TRBJ2-7, with D possibly matching TRBD2 (6 bases). This CDR3 has 13 residues. In germline, CDR1 is SGHTA, CDR2 FQGTGA. Trimming left V 2 bases short and J 9 bases short, with 14 bases between. The CDR3 sequence: CASSLGSGGWQYF. The CDR3, as DNA: TGTGCCAGCAGCTTAGGTTCTGGGGGGTGGCAGTACTTC.

Written as DNA, the CDR3 is TGCGCCAGCAGCCAGAACCGGTTGGGACCCAATGAGCAGTTCTTC. Protein sequence: CASSQNRLGPNEQFF. The V and J genes are TRBV4-1 and TRBJ2-1; D assignment may be TRBD1 or TRBD2 (5 bases each). V was pared by 3 bases and J by 6 bases, with 15 bases between. This CDR3 contains 15 residues. Germline CDR1 MGHRA, CDR2 YSYEKL.

The rearrangement joins TRBV29-1 to TRBJ2-7, with no clear D. This CDR3 is 12 amino acids long. V lost 1 base, J lost 0 bases, and 4 bases lay in between. From germline, CDR1 is SQVTM and CDR2 ANQGSEA. This chain's CDR3 is CSVEGDSYEQYF. DNA of the CDR3: TGCAGCGTTGAAGGTGACTCCTACGAGCAGTACTTC.

V is TRBV11-2 and J is TRBJ1-2; tentatively, D is TRBD1 (6 bases). V lost 1 base, J lost 3 bases, and 12 bases lay in between. The germline CDR1 and CDR2 sequences are SGHAT and FQNNGV. The CDR3 runs 15 residues. DNA of the CDR3: TGTGCCAGCAGCTTAGTGGGGGGGCAGTACTATGGCTACACCTTC. This sequence encodes CASSLVGGQYYGYTF.

The chain couples TRBV13 to TRBJ1-2; no clear D gene. There are 12 residues in the CDR3. Germline V gene data show CDR1 as PRHDT and CDR2 as FYEKMQ (reference sequence). Trimming left V 0 bases short and J 3 bases short, with 2 bases between. The CDR3 sequence is CASSLGDYGYTF. DNA for the CDR3: TGTGCCAGCAGCTTAGGCGACTATGGCTACACCTTC.

The chain combines TRBV7-2 with TRBJ2-3, with a possible D match to TRBD1 (5 bases). CDR1 and CDR2 from the germline V gene are SGHTA and FQGNSA. The CDR3 is 15 amino acids. With 5 bases removed from V and 4 bases from J, the gap between germline ends came to 16 bases. The DNA for the CDR3 is TGTGCCAGCAGCCCCCTGTGGGGCCGCGCAGATACGCAGTATTTT. This encodes CASSPLWGRADTQYF.

This clone was counted once. The rearrangement uses TRBV7-9 and TRBJ1-1; TRBD1 might be the D (5 bases). The V end lost 4 bases, the J end lost 11 bases, and 20 bases lay between the germline ends. The CDR3 sequence is 14 residues long. CDR1 and CDR2 from the germline V gene are SEHNR and FQNEAQ (reference sequence). CDR3 sequence reads: CASSSPGTGGTAFF. The DNA for the CDR3 is TGTGCCAGCAGCTCCCCCGGGACCGGGGGGACGGCTTTCTTT.

Only a few counts were recorded for this clone. V usage is TRBV2 and J usage is TRBJ1-1, with D tentatively TRBD1 (5 bases). V lost 4 bases and J 3 bases, leaving 9 bases between the germline ends. The CDR3 loop spans 13 amino acids. CDR1 and CDR2 (germline): SNHLY, FYNNEI. The CDR3 coding sequence is TGTGCCAGCAGTGGACAGCGGGACACTGAAGCTTTCTTT. It codes for CASSGQRDTEAFF.

V usage is TRBV6-4 and J usage is TRBJ2-3, with 14 positions matching TRBD2. The V gene's germline CDR1 is MRHNA and CDR2 SNTAGT. The CDR3 length is 18 residues. V was pared by 4 bases and J by 4 bases, with 10 bases of the junction left unmatched. The chain's CDR3 is CASSVYALTSGGADTQYF. The CDR3, as DNA: TGTGCCAGCAGTGTCTACGCGTTGACTAGCGGGGGGGCAGATACGCAGTATTTT.